These 18 T cell receptor beta chains originate from one sample sequenced in a study of T cells in Graves' hyperthyroidism and ophthalmopathy. RNA transcripts were the template for amplifying TCR beta CDR3 regions. Using the HTBI primer set, a first-round RT-PCR was run on the TCR CDR3. TCRdb redid the calling of the multiplex PCR reads with MiXCR, one entry per CDR3 protein. The sample holds around 720,000 distinct CDR3 sequences; roughly a third are singletons and the top ten take around 29%. The sample consisted of blood. Source of these receptors: a woman between 40 and 55 years old with Graves' hyperthyroidism.

The J gene is TRBJ2-7, the V gene TRBV10-2; D call uncertain. CDR1 is WSHSY and CDR2 is SAAADI in the germline V gene. The CDR3 is made up of 14 amino acids. Deletions cut 6 bases from V and 2 bases from J, with 14 bases between. The CDR3 nucleotides are TGCGCCAGCAGCCAAGAAGACACCCCCTACGAGCAGTACTTC. Its translation is CASSQEDTPYEQYF.

Comments on this clonotype: A read error is possible here, since a much larger clone lies one base away. The chain carries TRBV7-8 and TRBJ1-1; D gene unclear. This CDR3 is built from 12 residues. Trimming stripped 5 bases from V and 5 bases from J, with 9 bases between. Per the germline V gene, CDR1 is SGHVS and CDR2 is FQNEAQ. The CDR3 here is CASSPQLTEAFF. The DNA of the CDR3 is TGTGCCAGCAGCCCACAGCTGACTGAAGCTTTCTTT.

This clonotype has at least ten counts. The CDR3 loop is CASSSESGTRSPLHF. In DNA, the CDR3 is TGTGCCAGCAGTTCGGAATCCGGGACTCGCTCACCCCTCCACTTT. V is TRBV2 and J is TRBJ1-6, with a possible D match to TRBD1 (5 bases). The V end lost 5 bases, the J end lost 10 bases, and 18 bases lay between the germline ends. Germline-derived CDR1 and CDR2 are SNHLY and FYNNEI. There are 15 residues in the CDR3.

The CDR3 reads CASSLLLGRTYEQYF. In DNA, the CDR3 is TGTGCCAGCAGCTTATTATTGGGGAGGACCTACGAGCAGTACTTC. This chain joins TRBV7-2 and TRBJ2-7; maybe TRBD2 (6 bases). Trimming left V 2 bases short and J 2 bases short, with 13 bases between. The V gene's germline CDR1 is SGHTA and CDR2 FQGNSA. The CDR3 spans 15 residues.

This clonotype was seen just once. V usage is TRBV29-1 and J usage is TRBJ2-5; perhaps TRBD1 as D (6 bases). The CDR3 is 13 residues long. CDR1 is SQVTM, CDR2 ANQGSEA, per germline. Trimming took off 4 bases at V and 4 bases at J, with 13 bases between the two ends. This CDR3 reads CSVGVPGVETQYF. CDR3 DNA: TGCAGCGTTGGTGTCCCAGGGGTAGAGACCCAGTACTTC. Complete variable domain (other parts from reference TRBV29-1 and TRBJ2-5): SAVISQKPSRDICQRGTSLTIQCQVDSQVTMMFWYRQQPGQSLTLIATANQGSEATYESGFVIDKFPISRPNLTFSTLTVSNMSPEDSSIYLCSVGVPGVETQYFGPGTRLLVL.

This clonotype was detected many times. The chain is built from TRBV7-9 and TRBJ2-7; 8 nucleotides match TRBD2. With V trimmed by 5 bases and J by 0 bases, 6 bases remained unmatched. Germline V gives CDR1 SEHNR, CDR2 FQNEAQ (reference sequence). CDR3 length: 15 amino acids. DNA of the CDR3: TGTGCCAGCAGCAAAACTAGCGGAAGCTCCTACGAGCAGTACTTC. Residues: CASSKTSGSSYEQYF.

This clonotype occurred many times. This sequence joins TRBV29-1 and TRBJ1-2; D uncertain. Germline V gene lookup returns CDR1 SQVTM and CDR2 ANQGSEA. The CDR3 runs 12 residues. The V end was cut by 6 bases, the J end by 4 bases, with 12 bases between. The CDR3 DNA reads as TGCAGCGTCGATCCGATGCGCTATGGCTACACCTTC. Residues: CSVDPMRYGYTF. Full variable domain (remainder filled in from reference TRBV29-1 and TRBJ1-2): SAVISQKPSRDICQRGTSLTIQCQVDSQVTMMFWYRQQPGQSLTLIATANQGSEATYESGFVIDKFPISRPNLTFSTLTVSNMSPEDSSIYLCSVDPMRYGYTFGSGTRLTVV.

This clonotype came up many times. The chain recombines TRBV7-2 with TRBJ1-3, with 8 bases matching TRBD1. CDR3 length equals 15 residues. After removal of 6 bases from V and 2 bases from J, the junction contained 6 bases not matched to a gene. In germline, CDR1 is SGHTA, CDR2 FQGNSA. The CDR3 sequence: CASRRGQVAGNTIYF. The CDR3 bases are TGTGCCAGCAGGCGGGGACAGGTAGCTGGAAACACCATATATTTT.

This clonotype was counted only a few times. The chain carries TRBV6-1 and TRBJ1-3; D is unresolved. V was pared by 6 bases and J by 4 bases, with 16 bases between. The germline V gene encodes CDR1 MNHNS and CDR2 SASEGT. The CDR3 is 15 residues long. The CDR3 sequence: CASRTNPDWGNTIYF. CDR3 coding DNA: TGTGCCAGCAGAACAAACCCGGACTGGGGAAACACCATATATTTT.

Only one count was recorded for this clonotype. This chain connects TRBV10-3 to TRBJ2-3; no clear D gene. The length of the CDR3 is 15 residues. V gave up 0 bases and J gave up 2 bases, with 9 bases separating them. Germline lookup yields CDR1 ENHRY and CDR2 SYGVKD. In DNA form, the CDR3 reads TGTGCCATCAGTGAGTCTCTGCAGTCCACAGATACGCAGTATTTT. This sequence encodes CAISESLQSTDTQYF.

As concerns this clonotype: This may be a read error: a much more frequent sequence differs by one nucleotide. The V call is TRBV6-1, the J call TRBJ1-2; unclear D gene. Germline V gene sequence: CDR1 MNHNS, CDR2 SASEGT. This CDR3 spans 12 amino acids. V was cut by 11 bases and J by 1 base, with 11 bases left in between. The CDR3 loop is CAGRPGNYGYTF. The CDR3 DNA follows: TGTGCCGGCCGCCCCGGTAACTATGGCTACACCTTC.

This clonotype has at least ten counts. The V call is TRBV11-1, the J call TRBJ2-2; 15 bases align to TRBD2. This CDR3 region has 17 residues. From germline, CDR1 is SGHAT and CDR2 FQDESV (reference sequence). Trimming at V came to 5 bases and at J to 0 bases, leaving 1 base not matched to a gene. CDR3 DNA: TGTGCCAGCAGCCGGACTAGCGGGGGGGCGAACACCGGGGAGCTGTTTTTT. Translation: CASSRTSGGANTGELFF.

This clonotype was counted ten times or more. This chain connects TRBV20-1 to TRBJ1-2; D gene ambiguous. The CDR3 consists of 11 residues. Germline CDR1 reads DFQATT; CDR2 reads SNEGSKA (reference sequence). V lost 3 bases and J lost 8, with 10 bases in between. The CDR3, as DNA: TGCAGTGCTAGTAATCGGTACGGCTACACCTTC. It is translated as CSASNRYGYTF.

A remark on this clonotype: With a much larger clone just one base away, this may be a read error. The chain carries TRBV6-5 and TRBJ2-5, with D perhaps matching TRBD1 or TRBD2 (5 bases each). CDR1 is MNHEY, CDR2 SVGAGI, per germline. CDR3 length equals 11 residues. DNA of the CDR3: TGTGCCATCAGTTACAAGGGACCCCAGTACTTC. Encoded protein: CAISYKGPQYF.

Concerning this clonotype itself: This sequence may be a read error, since a much larger clone differs from it by one base. The chain links TRBV10-1 to TRBJ2-7; 9 nucleotides agree with TRBD1. CDR3 length: 15 amino acids. The germline V gene encodes CDR1 WNHNN and CDR2 SYGVQD (reference sequence). Trimming at V came to 8 bases and at J to 3 bases, leaving 11 bases not matched to a gene. Here the CDR3 reads CASGFGTGIGYEQYF. The CDR3 DNA is TGCGCCAGCGGTTTCGGGACAGGGATAGGCTACGAGCAGTACTTC.

This clonotype was seen at least ten times. The chain recombines TRBV5-6 with TRBJ2-5, with a tentative D call TRBD2 (6 bases). V lost 3 bases, J lost 5 bases, and 8 bases lay in between. The CDR3 is made up of 12 amino acids. Germline V gene lookup returns CDR1 SGHDT and CDR2 YYEEEE. As DNA, the CDR3 is TGTGCCAGCAGCTGGGGGGAGGAGACCCAGTACTTC. Its translation is CASSWGEETQYF. Full variable domain (rest looked up from reference TRBV5-6 and TRBJ2-5): DAGVTQSPTHLIKTRGQQVTLRCSPKSGHDTVSWYQQALGQGPQFIFQYYEEEERQRGNFPDRFSGHQFPNYSSELNVNALLLGDSALYLCASSWGEETQYFGPGTRLLVL.

This clonotype was seen repeatedly, ten times or more. This chain joins TRBV25-1 and TRBJ1-6; D possibly corresponds to TRBD1 (6 bases). In germline, CDR1 is MGHDK, CDR2 SYGVNS. Deletions cut 6 bases from V and 10 bases from J, with 16 bases between. The CDR3 contains 14 residues. Written as DNA, the CDR3 is TGTGCCAGCAGGGAGGGGGGATACGGATCACCCCTCCACTTT. This encodes CASREGGYGSPLHF.

To note about this clonotype: This CDR3 is missing its conserved last phenylalanine or tryptophan, likely due to a read error. The DNA is omitted, as the CDR3 cannot be located on it reliably, and the CDR3 follows TCRdb's listing. The rearrangement uses TRBV29-1 and TRBJ2-5. The CDR3 is made up of 8 amino acids, end residues included. Per germline, CDR1 SQVTM and CDR2 ANQGSEA. The CDR3: CSVEDRST.